This T cell receptor (beta chain) was captured by sequencing in a study of molecular identifiers for immune sequencing clone quantification. Study as a whole: In replicates, RNA taken from roughly 18,000 or 92,000 naive CD8 cells was divided five ways, and four portions underwent sequencing. Findings and limits, study-wide: Among around 970,000 naive cells, spiked Jurkat TCR RNA from a single cell was reportedly detectable. Highly expanded clone sizes could be underestimated through barcode sharing by identical TCR molecules.

TCRdb analysed the PCR reads with MiXCR anew, one entry per CDR3 protein. The repertoire has under 600,000 distinct CDR3 sequences, around 23% of them found once; the top ten carry 0.7% to 0.9%. A CD8+CD4-CCR7+CD45RA+ phenotype served as the sorting definition for naive CD8 T cells. As to this clonotype: Its target is unknown.

Per germline, CDR1 SGHAT and CDR2 FQNNGV. The CDR3 runs 14 residues. V shed 8 bases, J shed 5 bases, and the junction held 5 bases outside the gene matches. Sequenced material: naive CD8+ T cells from blood, with Jurkat cell RNA spiked in. The subset was: FACS-sorted CD8+CD4-CCR7+CD45RA+ naive T cells. This TCR came from a human donor in good health. Some libraries in this study had Jurkat cell RNA spiked in. The rearrangement links TRBV11-2 to TRBJ2-1, with 11 positions matching TRBD2. Written as DNA, the CDR3 is TGTGCCAGCTCAGGGACTAGCGGAGACAATGAGCAGTTCTTC. Translated, it gives CASSGTSGDNEQFF.